One and the same sample provided the 20 T cell receptor beta chains below, sequenced in a study of shared clonotypes between healthy human individuals. TCRdb's copy holds only in-frame clones and misses some; the assay was immunoSEQ multiplex PCR. The data hold around 690,000 clones, with less than 95% observed a single time. Material: memory CD8+ T cells from PBMCs. Subset reported: CD45RO+ cells pooled with CCR7-negative TemRA cells. The receptors here all came from a man aged 18 to 30 in good health. Some clones in this sample may be carry-over from other donors' samples.

The chain carries TRBV7-7 and TRBJ2-2; 9 nucleotides line up with TRBD1. The J segment lost 5 bases and the V segment lost 5 bases, leaving 6 bases of the junction unmatched. The CDR3 has 15 amino acids. Germline V CDR1 and CDR2: SSHAT, FNYEAQ (reference sequence). The CDR3 nucleotides are TGTGCCAGCAGCCTTTGGACAGGGGCTACCGGGGAGCTGTTTTTT. It specifies CASSLWTGATGELFF. The variable domain in full, with the rest retrieved from reference TRBV7-7 and TRBJ2-2, is GAGVSQSPRYKVTKRGQDVTLRCDPISSHATLYWYQQALGQGPEFLTYFNYEAQPDKSGLPSDRFSAERPEGSISTLTIQRTEQRDSAMYRCASSLWTGATGELFFGEGSRLTVL.

The CDR3 DNA sequence: TGTGCCAGCAGCTTAGAAGCGGACTATGGCTACACCTTC. The encoded protein is CASSLEADYGYTF. The chain employs TRBV7-9 and TRBJ1-2, with D uncertain. The CDR3 is made up of 13 amino acids. Germline CDR1 SEHNR, CDR2 FQNEAQ (reference sequence). V was pared by 1 base and J by 3 bases, with 6 bases between. The entire variable domain, with the rest obtained from reference TRBV7-9 and TRBJ1-2, is as follows: DTGVSQNPRHKITKRGQNVTFRCDPISEHNRLYWYRQTLGQGPEFLTYFQNEAQLEKSRLLSDRFSAERPKGSFSTLEIQRTEQGDSAMYLCASSLEADYGYTFGSGTRLTVV.

This rearrangement joins TRBV28 to TRBJ2-7; TRBD1 agrees at 11 bases. CDR3 length equals 15 residues. Per germline, CDR1 MDHEN and CDR2 SYDVKM. The junction had 10 bases not matched to a gene; V was cut back by 7 bases and J by 5 bases. CDR3 region: CASTPSGTGGNEQYF. In DNA form, the CDR3 reads TGTGCCAGCACTCCATCCGGGACAGGGGGGAACGAGCAGTACTTC. The full variable domain, its missing parts supplied by reference TRBV28 and TRBJ2-7, is DVKVTQSSRYLVKRTGEKVFLECVQDMDHENMFWYRQDPGLGLRLIYFSYDVKMKEKGDIPEGYSVSREKKERFSLILESASTNQTSMYLCASTPSGTGGNEQYFGPGTRLTVT.

The chain recombines TRBV11-2 with TRBJ2-3; 12 nucleotides match TRBD2. Germline lookup yields CDR1 SGHAT and CDR2 FQNNGV. This CDR3 region has 16 residues. Losses at the gene ends were 5 bases for V and 2 bases for J; bases not matched to a gene: 5. This CDR3 is CASSPRTSGTTDTQYF. The CDR3 DNA follows: TGTGCCAGCAGCCCAAGGACTAGCGGGACCACAGATACGCAGTATTTT.

This clone came up many times. The J gene is TRBJ2-3, the V gene TRBV19, with TRBD2 identical over 13 bases. Germline V lookup: CDR1 LNHDA, CDR2 SQIVND (reference sequence). Germline trimming cut 6 bases from V and 5 bases from J; bases unmatched to any gene: 11. The CDR3 loop spans 17 amino acids. CDR3: CASSSGLAGSFQDTQYF. The DNA for the CDR3 is TGTGCCAGTAGCTCGGGACTAGCGGGGTCCTTCCAAGATACGCAGTATTTT.

The rearrangement links TRBV6-6 to TRBJ2-4; tentative D call: TRBD1 (6 bases). The CDR3 is 16 amino acids. CDR1 is MNHNY, CDR2 SVGAGI, per germline (reference sequence). Deletions cut 4 bases from V and 0 bases from J, with 13 bases between. The CDR3 spells CASSSRDTVAKNIQYF. CDR3 nucleotide sequence: TGTGCCAGCAGTTCCCGGGACACCGTAGCCAAAAACATTCAGTACTTC.

This clone was recorded only once. This chain joins TRBV7-2 and TRBJ2-1, with no clear D. The CDR3 consists of 16 residues. The V end lost 1 base, the J end lost 9 bases, and 19 bases lay between the germline ends. Germline CDR1 SGHTA, CDR2 FQGNSA. In nucleotides, the CDR3 is TGTGCCAGCAGCTTAGTGTACCATAATATTTTAGGTGAGCAGTTCTTC. Translation gives CASSLVYHNILGEQFF. Full variable domain (remainder filled in from reference TRBV7-2 and TRBJ2-1): GAGVSQSPSNKVTEKGKDVELRCDPISGHTALYWYRQSLGQGLEFLIYFQGNSAPDKSGLPSDRFSAERTGGSVSTLTIQRTQQEDSAVYLCASSLVYHNILGEQFFGPGTRLTVL.

As concerns this clone: This specimen includes other DNA sequences encoding the same CDR3. CDR3 sequence (DNA): TGCGCCAGCAGCCAAGGGGACAGTCCCTACGAGCAGTACTTC. Protein: CASSQGDSPYEQYF. This chain connects TRBV4-3 to TRBJ2-7; TRBD1 matches 7 bases. The CDR3 consists of 14 residues. Germline assignment: CDR1 LGHNA and CDR2 YSLEER. The V gene end was trimmed by 1 base and the J gene end by 2 bases; junction bases not matched to a gene: 2.

The chain uses TRBV28 and TRBJ1-5; tentative D call: TRBD1 (5 bases). The CDR3 length is 14 residues. Germline CDR1 and CDR2: MDHEN and SYDVKM. Trimming cost V 3 bases and J 5 bases, with 11 bases left between them. The CDR3 loop is CASSLWDGDQPQHF. For the CDR3, the DNA is TGTGCCAGCAGTTTGTGGGACGGCGATCAGCCCCAGCATTTT. Complete variable domain (other parts from reference TRBV28 and TRBJ1-5): DVKVTQSSRYLVKRTGEKVFLECVQDMDHENMFWYRQDPGLGLRLIYFSYDVKMKEKGDIPEGYSVSREKKERFSLILESASTNQTSMYLCASSLWDGDQPQHFGDGTRLSIL.

The gene calls are TRBV5-1 and TRBJ2-7; no firm D call. The germline V and J ends were trimmed by 7 bases and 6 bases, with 20 bases remaining between them. Germline V gives CDR1 SGHRS, CDR2 YFSETQ. The CDR3 totals 14 residues. This CDR3 is CASYDARGIREQYF. CDR3 coding DNA: TGCGCCAGCTACGACGCTCGTGGGATCCGCGAGCAGTACTTC.

The V and J genes are TRBV5-6 and TRBJ1-1; 7 nucleotides line up with TRBD1. Germline V gene data show CDR1 as SGHDT and CDR2 as YYEEEE. The CDR3 sequence is 16 residues long. J gave up 0 bases and V 3 bases, and 8 bases lay outside the gene matches. CDR3 residues: CASSWSPGTVNTEAFF. CDR3 DNA: TGTGCCAGCAGCTGGTCCCCCGGGACAGTGAACACTGAAGCTTTCTTT.

The chain links TRBV2 to TRBJ2-5, with D possibly being TRBD1 (6 bases). This CDR3 is 15 amino acids long. With 1 base removed from V and 3 bases from J, the gap between germline ends came to 12 bases. Per the germline V gene, CDR1 is SNHLY and CDR2 is FYNNEI. The CDR3 region is CASSEGGRIEETQYF. CDR3 in DNA: TGTGCCAGCAGTGAAGGGGGGCGAATTGAAGAGACCCAGTACTTC.

The chain joins TRBV9 to TRBJ2-7; the D gene could be TRBD1 or TRBD2 (5 bases each). The germline CDR1 and CDR2 sequences are SGDLS and YYNGEE. Trimming stripped 4 bases from V and 5 bases from J, with 13 bases between. CDR3 size: 13 residues. The CDR3 DNA is TGTGCCAGCAGCCGGCGGCTGGGGGACGAGCAGTACTTC. This translates into CASSRRLGDEQYF.

The genes are TRBV29-1 and TRBJ2-2; unclear D gene. CDR1 is SQVTM, CDR2 ANQGSEA, per germline. The V end lost 0 bases, the J end lost 1 base, and 6 bases lay between the germline ends. The CDR3 is made up of 14 amino acids. The CDR3 protein is CSVEDAENTGELFF. CDR3 nucleotides: TGCAGCGTTGAAGACGCCGAGAACACCGGGGAGCTGTTTTTT.

This clone was recorded only once. This chain uses TRBV28 with TRBJ1-4, with D unresolved. Germline loops: CDR1 MDHEN, CDR2 SYDVKM. V was cut by 7 bases and J by 5 bases, with 20 bases left in between. The CDR3 loop spans 16 amino acids. The CDR3 nucleotides are TGTGCCAGCACTCAGCTCGGTGAGGGTCTAAATGAAAAACTGTTTTTT. It is translated as CASTQLGEGLNEKLFF.

The rearrangement joins TRBV7-2 to TRBJ2-7, with 9 bases lining up with TRBD2. The CDR3 contains 16 residues. V trimming: 1 base; J trimming: 2 bases; junction bases outside the gene matches: 6. Germline values: CDR1 SGHTA, CDR2 FQGNSA. CDR3 residues: CASSLVSTSGTYEQYF. CDR3 DNA sequence: TGTGCCAGCAGCTTAGTTTCGACTAGCGGTACCTACGAGCAGTACTTC.

This clone was seen just once. The chain combines TRBV5-1 with TRBJ1-3, with D unresolved. Germline CDR1 reads SGHRS; CDR2 reads YFSETQ. The CDR3 totals 17 residues. V dropped 0 bases and J dropped 0 bases, with 13 bases sitting between them. The CDR3 region is CASSLVVSYGSGNTIYF. CDR3 nucleotide sequence: TGCGCCAGCAGCTTGGTTGTCTCCTACGGCTCTGGAAACACCATATATTTT.

The chain couples TRBV4-1 to TRBJ2-7; a weak D match, TRBD2 (6 bases). The germline CDR1 and CDR2 sequences are MGHRA and YSYEKL. The CDR3 runs to 14 residues. Trimming stripped 3 bases from V and 0 bases from J, with 9 bases between. The CDR3 nucleotides are TGCGCCAGCAGCCACGGGGGAGGCTCCTACGAGCAGTACTTC. Its protein is CASSHGGGSYEQYF.

The gene calls are TRBV23-1 and TRBJ1-5; D remains unclear. TRBV23-1 is placed among ORFs of uncertain function. The V end was cut by 7 bases, the J end by 0 bases, with 13 bases between. CDR3 length equals 15 residues. CDR3 DNA: TGCGCCAGCACCAAGGACTGCAATAGCAATCAGCCCCAGCATTTT. Its translation is CASTKDCNSNQPQHF.

The V and J genes are TRBV29-1 and TRBJ2-7; TRBD2 is a possible D gene (5 bases). Germline CDR1 is SQVTM and CDR2 is ANQGSEA. The CDR3 spans 12 residues. The V gene lost 7 bases and the J gene lost 2 bases, with 12 bases spanning the gap. For the CDR3, the DNA is TGCAGCGCATGGGCGGGCGCCTACGAGCAGTACTTC. Protein product: CSAWAGAYEQYF.